There are many counts of the clone carrying this TCR beta chain. The target antigen is unknown. The source of the sample is a study of identical twins. The study's findings and limits: Models underestimated how often monozygotic twins shared out-of-frame TCR alpha. Insertion counts were lower in abundant cord blood beta clonotypes, a trend that memory repertoires did not show.

Unique molecular identifiers were present on the cDNA, and a universal primer site came from template switching. TCRdb processed the 5' RACE reads anew with MiXCR; each CDR3 protein has one entry. The table lists approximately 680,000 distinct CDR3 sequences, around 7.4% of them singletons. Germline V gene sequence: CDR1 SEHNR, CDR2 FQNEAQ (reference sequence). The ends were cut back, 5 bases at V and 5 bases at J, with 9 bases in the middle. This CDR3 has 13 amino acids. These data also formed part of another study, on yellow fever vaccine responses in identical twins. That report adds: Each twin's T cell response to the vaccine was reported to look partly convergent and partly personalized.

The sequencing sample was made of PBMCs. The gene calls are TRBV7-9 and TRBJ2-2, with D possibly being TRBD2 (6 bases). This receptor was taken from a woman younger than 30 in good health. CDR3 bases: TGTGCCAGCAGCAACCGGGAGACCGGGGAGCTGTTTTTT. Translation: CASSNRETGELFF.